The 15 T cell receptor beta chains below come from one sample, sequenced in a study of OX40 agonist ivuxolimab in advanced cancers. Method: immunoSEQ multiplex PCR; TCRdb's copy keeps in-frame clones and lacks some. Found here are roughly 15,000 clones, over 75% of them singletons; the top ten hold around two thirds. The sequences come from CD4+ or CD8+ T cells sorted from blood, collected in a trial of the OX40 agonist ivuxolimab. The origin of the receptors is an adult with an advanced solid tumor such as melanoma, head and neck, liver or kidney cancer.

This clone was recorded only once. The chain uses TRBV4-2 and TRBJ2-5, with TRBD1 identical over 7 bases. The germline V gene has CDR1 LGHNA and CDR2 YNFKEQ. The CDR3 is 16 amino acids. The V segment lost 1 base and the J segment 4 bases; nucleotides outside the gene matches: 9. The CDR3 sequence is CASSQGNRGAGETQYF. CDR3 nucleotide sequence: TGTGCCAGCAGCCAAGGGAACAGGGGCGCTGGAGAGACCCAGTACTTC.

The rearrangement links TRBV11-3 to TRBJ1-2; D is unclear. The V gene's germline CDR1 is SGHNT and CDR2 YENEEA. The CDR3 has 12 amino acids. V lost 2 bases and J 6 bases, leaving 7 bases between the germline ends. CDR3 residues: CASSLRLDGYTF. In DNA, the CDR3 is TGTGCCAGCAGCTTACGTCTTGATGGCTACACCTTC.

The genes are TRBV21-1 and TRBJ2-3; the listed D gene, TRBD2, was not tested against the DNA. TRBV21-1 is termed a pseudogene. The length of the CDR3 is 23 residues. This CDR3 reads CASSKVLNPNTAAFATSTDTQYF. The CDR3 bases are TGTGCCAGCAGCAAAGTTCTAAACCCAAATACGGCCGCCTTTGCGACTAGCACAGATACGCAGTATTTT.

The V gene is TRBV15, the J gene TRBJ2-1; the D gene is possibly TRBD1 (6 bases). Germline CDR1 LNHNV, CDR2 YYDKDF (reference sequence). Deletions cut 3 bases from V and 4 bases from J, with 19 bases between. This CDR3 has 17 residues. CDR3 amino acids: CATSSGVLGAAYNEQFF. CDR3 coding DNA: TGTGCCACCAGCAGCGGGGTCCTGGGGGCCGCATACAATGAGCAGTTCTTC.

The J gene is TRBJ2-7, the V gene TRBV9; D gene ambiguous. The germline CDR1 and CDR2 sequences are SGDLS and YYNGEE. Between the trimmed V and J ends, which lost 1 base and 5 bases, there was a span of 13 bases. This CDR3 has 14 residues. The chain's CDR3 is CASSVSGQVHEQYF. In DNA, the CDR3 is TGTGCCAGCAGCGTATCTGGGCAGGTCCACGAGCAGTACTTC.

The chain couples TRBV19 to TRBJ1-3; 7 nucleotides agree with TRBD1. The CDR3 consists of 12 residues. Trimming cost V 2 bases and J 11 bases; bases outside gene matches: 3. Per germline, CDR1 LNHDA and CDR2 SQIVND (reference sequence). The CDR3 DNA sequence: TGTGCCAGTAGTATAAGAGGACAGGCCATATATTTT. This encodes CASSIRGQAIYF.

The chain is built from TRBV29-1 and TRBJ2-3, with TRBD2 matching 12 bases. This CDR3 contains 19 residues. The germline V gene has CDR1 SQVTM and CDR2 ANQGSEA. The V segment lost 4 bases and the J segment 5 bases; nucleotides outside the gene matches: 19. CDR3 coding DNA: TGCAGCGTTGTCCCAACAGGGTTCCGGGCTAGCGGGAGGGGAGATACGCAGTATTTT. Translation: CSVVPTGFRASGRGDTQYF.

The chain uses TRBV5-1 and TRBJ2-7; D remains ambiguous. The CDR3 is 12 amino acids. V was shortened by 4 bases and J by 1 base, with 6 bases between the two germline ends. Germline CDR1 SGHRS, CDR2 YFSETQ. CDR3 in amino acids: CASSGESYEQYF. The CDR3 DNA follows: TGCGCCAGCAGCGGCGAGTCCTACGAGCAGTACTTC.

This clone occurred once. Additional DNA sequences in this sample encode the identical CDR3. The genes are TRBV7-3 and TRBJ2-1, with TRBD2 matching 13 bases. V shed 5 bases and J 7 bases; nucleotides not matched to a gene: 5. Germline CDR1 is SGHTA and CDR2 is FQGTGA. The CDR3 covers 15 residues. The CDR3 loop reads CASSILAGGRNEQFF. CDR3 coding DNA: TGTGCCAGCAGCATACTAGCGGGGGGGCGGAATGAGCAGTTCTTC.

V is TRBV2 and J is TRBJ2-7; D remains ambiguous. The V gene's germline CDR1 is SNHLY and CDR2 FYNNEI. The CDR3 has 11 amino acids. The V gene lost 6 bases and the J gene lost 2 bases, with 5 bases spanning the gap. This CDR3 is CASSYTYEQYF. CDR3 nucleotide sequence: TGTGCCAGCAGCTACACCTACGAGCAGTACTTC.

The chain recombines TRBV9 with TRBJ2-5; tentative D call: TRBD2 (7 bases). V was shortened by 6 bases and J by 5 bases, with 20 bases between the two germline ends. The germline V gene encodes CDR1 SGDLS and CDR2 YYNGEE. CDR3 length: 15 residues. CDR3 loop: CASTPRGGLQETQYF. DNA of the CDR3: TGTGCCAGCACCCCTAGGGGGGGGCTGCAGGAGACCCAGTACTTC.

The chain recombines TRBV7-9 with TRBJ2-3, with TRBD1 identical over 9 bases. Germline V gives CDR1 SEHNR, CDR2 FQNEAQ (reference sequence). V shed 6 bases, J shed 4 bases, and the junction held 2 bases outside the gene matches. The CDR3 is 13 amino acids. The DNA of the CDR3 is TGTGCCAGCAGTTACAGGGGGCCAGATACGCAGTATTTT. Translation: CASSYRGPDTQYF.

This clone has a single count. CDR3 bases: TGCAGCGGGACAGGGTCCACCGGGGAGCTGTTTTTT. This codes for CSGTGSTGELFF. The V call is TRBV29-1, the J call TRBJ2-2; 8 positions agree with TRBD1. Germline V gene data show CDR1 as SQVTM and CDR2 as ANQGSEA. CDR3 length: 12 amino acids. V gave up 7 bases and J gave up 4 bases; unmatched junction bases: 2.

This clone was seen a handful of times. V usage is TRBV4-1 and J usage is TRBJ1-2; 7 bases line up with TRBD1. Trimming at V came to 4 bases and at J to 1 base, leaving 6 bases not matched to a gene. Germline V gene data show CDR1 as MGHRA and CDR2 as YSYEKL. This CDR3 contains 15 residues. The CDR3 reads CASSRGTDLNYGYTF. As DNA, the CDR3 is TGCGCCAGCAGCCGCGGGACAGACCTTAACTATGGCTACACCTTC.

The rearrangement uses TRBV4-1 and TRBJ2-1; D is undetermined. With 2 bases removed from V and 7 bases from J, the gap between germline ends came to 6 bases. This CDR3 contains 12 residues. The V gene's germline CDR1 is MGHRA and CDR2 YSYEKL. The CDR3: CASSQFDNEQFF. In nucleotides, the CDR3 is TGCGCCAGCAGCCAATTCGATAATGAGCAGTTCTTC.